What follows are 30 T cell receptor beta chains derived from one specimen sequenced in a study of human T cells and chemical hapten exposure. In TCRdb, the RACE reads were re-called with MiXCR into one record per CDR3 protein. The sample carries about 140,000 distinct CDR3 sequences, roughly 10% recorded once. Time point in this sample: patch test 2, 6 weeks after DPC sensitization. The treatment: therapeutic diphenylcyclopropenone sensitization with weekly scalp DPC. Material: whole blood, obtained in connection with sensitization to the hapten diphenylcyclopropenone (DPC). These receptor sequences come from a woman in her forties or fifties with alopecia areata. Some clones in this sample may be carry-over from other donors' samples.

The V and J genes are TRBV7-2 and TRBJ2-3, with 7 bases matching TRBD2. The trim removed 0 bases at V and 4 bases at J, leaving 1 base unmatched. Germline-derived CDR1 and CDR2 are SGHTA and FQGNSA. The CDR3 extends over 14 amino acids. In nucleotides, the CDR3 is TGTGCCAGCAGCTTAGCTGCGGGGGCAGATACGCAGTATTTT. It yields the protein CASSLAAGADTQYF.

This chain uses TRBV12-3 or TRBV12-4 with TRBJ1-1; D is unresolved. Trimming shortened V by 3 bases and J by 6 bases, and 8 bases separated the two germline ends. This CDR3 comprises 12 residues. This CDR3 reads CASSFPEPEAFF. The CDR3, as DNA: TGTGCCAGCAGTTTCCCGGAACCTGAAGCTTTCTTT.

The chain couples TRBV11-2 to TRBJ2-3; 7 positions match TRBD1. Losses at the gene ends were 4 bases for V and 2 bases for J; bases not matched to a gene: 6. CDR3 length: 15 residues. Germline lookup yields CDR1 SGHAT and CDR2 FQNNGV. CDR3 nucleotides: TGTGCCAGCAGCTCCGGACAGGACAACACAGATACGCAGTATTTT. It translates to CASSSGQDNTDTQYF. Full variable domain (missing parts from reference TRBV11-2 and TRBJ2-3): EAGVAQSPRYKIIEKRQSVAFWCNPISGHATLYWYQQILGQGPKLLIQFQNNGVVDDSQLPKDRFSAERLKGVDSTLKIQPAKLEDSAVYLCASSSGQDNTDTQYFGPGTRLTVL.

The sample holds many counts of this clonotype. CDR3 sequence (DNA): TGTGCCAGCAGCCGCACGACGGCTCCCTATGGCTACACCTTC. The encoded protein is CASSRTTAPYGYTF. The V call is TRBV7-9, the J call TRBJ1-2; no definite D call. The CDR3 runs 14 residues. V was trimmed by 5 bases and J by 4 bases, leaving 14 bases between them. CDR1 and CDR2 from the germline V gene are SEHNR and FQNEAQ (reference sequence).

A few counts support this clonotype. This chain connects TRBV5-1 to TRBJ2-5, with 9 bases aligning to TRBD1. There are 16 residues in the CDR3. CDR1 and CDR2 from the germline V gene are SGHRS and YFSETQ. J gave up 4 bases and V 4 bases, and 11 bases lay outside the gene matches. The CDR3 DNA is TGCGCCAGCAGCGCCTGGGACAGGGCCAACTCAGAGACCCAGTACTTC. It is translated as CASSAWDRANSETQYF. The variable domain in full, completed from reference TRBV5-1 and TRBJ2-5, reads KAGVTQTPRYLIKTRGQQVTLSCSPISGHRSVSWYQQTPGQGLQFLFEYFSETQRNKGNFPGRFSGRQFSNSRSEMNVSTLELGDSALYLCASSAWDRANSETQYFGPGTRLLVL.

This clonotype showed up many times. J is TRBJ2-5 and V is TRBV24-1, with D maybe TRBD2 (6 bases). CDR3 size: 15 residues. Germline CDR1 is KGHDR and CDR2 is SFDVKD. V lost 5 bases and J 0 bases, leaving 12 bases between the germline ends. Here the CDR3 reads CATSVGRRDQETQYF. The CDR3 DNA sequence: TGTGCCACCAGTGTAGGCCGGAGGGACCAAGAGACCCAGTACTTC.

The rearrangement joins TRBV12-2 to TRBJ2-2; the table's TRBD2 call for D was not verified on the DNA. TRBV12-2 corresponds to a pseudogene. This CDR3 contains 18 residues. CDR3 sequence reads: CASRRMRPSGSGTGELFF. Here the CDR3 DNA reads TGTGCAAGTCGCCGGATGAGACCTAGCGGGAGCGGGACCGGGGAGCTGTTTTTT.

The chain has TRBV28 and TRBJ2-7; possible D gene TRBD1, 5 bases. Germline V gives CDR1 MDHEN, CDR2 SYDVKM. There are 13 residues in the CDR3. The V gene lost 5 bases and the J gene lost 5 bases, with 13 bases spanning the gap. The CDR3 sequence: CASSGAPVHEQYF. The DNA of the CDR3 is TGTGCCAGCAGTGGGGCCCCAGTCCACGAGCAGTACTTC.

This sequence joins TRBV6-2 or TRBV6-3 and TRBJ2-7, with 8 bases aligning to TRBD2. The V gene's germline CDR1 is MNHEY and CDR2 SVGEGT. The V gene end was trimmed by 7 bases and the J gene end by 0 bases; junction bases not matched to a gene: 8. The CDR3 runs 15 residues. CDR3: CASTRSGLVSYEQYF. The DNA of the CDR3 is TGTGCCAGCACCCGGTCGGGACTAGTCTCCTACGAGCAGTACTTC.

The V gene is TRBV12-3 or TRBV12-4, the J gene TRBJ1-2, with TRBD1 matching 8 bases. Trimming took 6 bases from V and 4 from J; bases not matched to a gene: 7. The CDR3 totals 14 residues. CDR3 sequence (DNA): TGTGCCAGCAGCCAGGGGGCGATTCTCTATGGCTACACCTTC. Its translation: CASSQGAILYGYTF.

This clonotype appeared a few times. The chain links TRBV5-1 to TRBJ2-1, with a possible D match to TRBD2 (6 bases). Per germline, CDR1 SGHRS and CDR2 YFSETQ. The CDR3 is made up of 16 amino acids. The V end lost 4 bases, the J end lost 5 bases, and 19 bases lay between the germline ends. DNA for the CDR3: TGCGCCAGCAGCAAAGGAGGGGCTGGCGGTGACAATGAGCAGTTCTTC. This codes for CASSKGGAGGDNEQFF. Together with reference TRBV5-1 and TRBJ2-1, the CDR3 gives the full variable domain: KAGVTQTPRYLIKTRGQQVTLSCSPISGHRSVSWYQQTPGQGLQFLFEYFSETQRNKGNFPGRFSGRQFSNSRSEMNVSTLELGDSALYLCASSKGGAGGDNEQFFGPGTRLTVL.

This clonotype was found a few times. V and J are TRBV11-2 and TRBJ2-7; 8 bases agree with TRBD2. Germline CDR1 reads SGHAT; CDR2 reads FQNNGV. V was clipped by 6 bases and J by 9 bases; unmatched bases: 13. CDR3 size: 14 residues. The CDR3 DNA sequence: TGTGCCAGCAGGCTAAGCGGGGGCCCCGGCTGGCAGTACTTC. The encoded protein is CASRLSGGPGWQYF.

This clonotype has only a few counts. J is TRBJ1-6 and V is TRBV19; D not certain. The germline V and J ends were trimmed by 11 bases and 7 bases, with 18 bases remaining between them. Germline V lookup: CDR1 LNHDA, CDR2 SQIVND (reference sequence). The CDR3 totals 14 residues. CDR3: CAGGETSTNSPLHF. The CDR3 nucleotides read TGTGCCGGAGGAGAGACTTCGACCAATTCACCCCTCCACTTT.

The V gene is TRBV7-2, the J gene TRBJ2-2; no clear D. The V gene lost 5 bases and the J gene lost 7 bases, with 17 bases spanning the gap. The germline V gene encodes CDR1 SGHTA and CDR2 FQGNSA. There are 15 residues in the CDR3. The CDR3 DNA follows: TGTGCCAGCAGCCTCGACCCTTTAACTTACGGGGAGCTGTTTTTT. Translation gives CASSLDPLTYGELFF. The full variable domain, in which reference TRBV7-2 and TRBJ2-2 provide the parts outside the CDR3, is GAGVSQSPSNKVTEKGKDVELRCDPISGHTALYWYRQSLGQGLEFLIYFQGNSAPDKSGLPSDRFSAERTGGSVSTLTIQRTQQEDSAVYLCASSLDPLTYGELFFGEGSRLTVL.

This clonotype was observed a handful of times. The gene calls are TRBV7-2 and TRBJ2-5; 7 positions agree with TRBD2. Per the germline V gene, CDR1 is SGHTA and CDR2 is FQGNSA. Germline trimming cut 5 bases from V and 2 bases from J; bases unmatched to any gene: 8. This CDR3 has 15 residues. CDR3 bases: TGTGCCAGCAGCCGATCTAGCGGACTTCAAGAGACCCAGTACTTC. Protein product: CASSRSSGLQETQYF.

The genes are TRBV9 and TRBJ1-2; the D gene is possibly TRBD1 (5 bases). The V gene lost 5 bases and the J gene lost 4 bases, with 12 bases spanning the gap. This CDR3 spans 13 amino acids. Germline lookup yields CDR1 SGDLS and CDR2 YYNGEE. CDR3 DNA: TGTGCCAGCAGTTACCGGGACCTCTATGGCTACACCTTC. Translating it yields CASSYRDLYGYTF.

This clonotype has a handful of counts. The chain's CDR3 is CASSHIRGTYNEQFF. CDR3 sequence (DNA): TGTGCCAGCAGCCACATTAGGGGGACCTACAATGAGCAGTTCTTC. The gene calls are TRBV7-2 and TRBJ2-1, with D possibly being TRBD1 (6 bases). The V end was cut by 5 bases, the J end by 2 bases, with 13 bases between. The CDR3 totals 15 residues. Per the germline V gene, CDR1 is SGHTA and CDR2 is FQGNSA.

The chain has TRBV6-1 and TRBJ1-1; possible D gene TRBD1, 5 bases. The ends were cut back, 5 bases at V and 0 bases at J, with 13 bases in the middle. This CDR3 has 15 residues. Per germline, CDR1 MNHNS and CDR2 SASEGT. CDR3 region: CASSSLGTVNTEAFF. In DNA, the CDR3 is TGTGCCAGCAGTTCGTTGGGGACGGTGAACACTGAAGCTTTCTTT.

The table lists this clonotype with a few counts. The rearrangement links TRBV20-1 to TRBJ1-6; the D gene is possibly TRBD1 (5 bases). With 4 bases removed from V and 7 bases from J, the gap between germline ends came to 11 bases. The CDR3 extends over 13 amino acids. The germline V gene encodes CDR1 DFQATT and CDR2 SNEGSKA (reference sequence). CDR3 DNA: TGCAGTGCTACTTTTGGGACCAATTCACCCCTCCACTTT. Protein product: CSATFGTNSPLHF.

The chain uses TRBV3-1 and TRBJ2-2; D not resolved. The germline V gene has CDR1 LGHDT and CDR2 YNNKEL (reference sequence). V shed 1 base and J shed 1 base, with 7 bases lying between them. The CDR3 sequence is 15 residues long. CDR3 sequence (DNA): TGTGCCAGCAGCCAAGTAGTAGGGAACACCGGGGAGCTGTTTTTT. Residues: CASSQVVGNTGELFF.

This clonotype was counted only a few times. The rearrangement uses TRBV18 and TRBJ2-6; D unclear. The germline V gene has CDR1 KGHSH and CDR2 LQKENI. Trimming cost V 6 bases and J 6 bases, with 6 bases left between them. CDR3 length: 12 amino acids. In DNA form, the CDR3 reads TGTGCCAGCTCGCCGGAGGCCAACGTCCTGACTTTC. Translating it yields CASSPEANVLTF.

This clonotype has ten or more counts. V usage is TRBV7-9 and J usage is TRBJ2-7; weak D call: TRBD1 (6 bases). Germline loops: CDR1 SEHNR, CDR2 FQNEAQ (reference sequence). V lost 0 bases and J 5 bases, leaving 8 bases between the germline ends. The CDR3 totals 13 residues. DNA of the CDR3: TGTGCCAGCAGCTTAGCCAGGGGCGACGAGCAGTACTTC. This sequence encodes CASSLARGDEQYF.

The CDR3 sequence is CASMGQGFSGNTIYF. The CDR3 bases are TGTGCCAGTATGGGACAGGGGTTTAGTGGAAACACCATATATTTT. The rearrangement uses TRBV19 and TRBJ1-3; 10 bases agree with TRBD1. The CDR3 totals 15 residues. V trimming: 7 bases; J trimming: 3 bases; junction bases outside the gene matches: 6. CDR1 is LNHDA and CDR2 is SQIVND in the germline V gene (reference sequence).

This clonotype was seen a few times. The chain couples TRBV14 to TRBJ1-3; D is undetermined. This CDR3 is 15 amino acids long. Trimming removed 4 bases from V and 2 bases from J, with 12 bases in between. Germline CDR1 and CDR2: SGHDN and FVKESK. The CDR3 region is CASSPRSAAGNTIYF. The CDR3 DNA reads TGTGCCAGCAGCCCTCGGTCAGCGGCTGGAAACACCATATATTTT.

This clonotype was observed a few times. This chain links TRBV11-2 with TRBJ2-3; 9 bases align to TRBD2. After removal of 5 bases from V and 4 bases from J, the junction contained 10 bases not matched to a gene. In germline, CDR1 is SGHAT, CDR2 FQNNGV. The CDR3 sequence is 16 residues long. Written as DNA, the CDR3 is TGTGCCAGCAGCGCCCGGACTAGCGTGGGCCCAGATACGCAGTATTTT. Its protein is CASSARTSVGPDTQYF.

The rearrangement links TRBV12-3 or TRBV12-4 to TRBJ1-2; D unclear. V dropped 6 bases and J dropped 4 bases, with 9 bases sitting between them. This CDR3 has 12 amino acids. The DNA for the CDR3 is TGTGCCAGCAGCACAGATTTCTATGGCTACACCTTC. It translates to CASSTDFYGYTF.

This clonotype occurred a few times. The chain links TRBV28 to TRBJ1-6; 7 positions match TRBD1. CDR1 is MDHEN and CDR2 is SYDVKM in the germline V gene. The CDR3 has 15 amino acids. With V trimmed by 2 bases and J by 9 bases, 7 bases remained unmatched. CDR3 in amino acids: CASSLPRQGSSPLHF. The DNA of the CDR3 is TGTGCCAGCAGTTTACCTCGACAGGGAAGTTCACCCCTCCACTTT. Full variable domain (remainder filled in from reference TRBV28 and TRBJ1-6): DVKVTQSSRYLVKRTGEKVFLECVQDMDHENMFWYRQDPGLGLRLIYFSYDVKMKEKGDIPEGYSVSREKKERFSLILESASTNQTSMYLCASSLPRQGSSPLHFGNGTRLTVT.

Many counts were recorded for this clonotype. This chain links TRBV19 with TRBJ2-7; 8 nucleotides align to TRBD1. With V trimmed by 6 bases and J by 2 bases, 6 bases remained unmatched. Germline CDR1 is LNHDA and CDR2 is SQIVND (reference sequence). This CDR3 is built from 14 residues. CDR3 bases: TGTGCCAGTAGCGTGGGACAGGCGACCTACGAGCAGTACTTC. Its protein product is CASSVGQATYEQYF.

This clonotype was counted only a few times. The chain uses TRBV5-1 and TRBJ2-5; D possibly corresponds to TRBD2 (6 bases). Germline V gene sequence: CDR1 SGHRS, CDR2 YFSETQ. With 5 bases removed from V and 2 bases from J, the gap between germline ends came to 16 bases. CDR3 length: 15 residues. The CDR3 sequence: CASRLGVAAQETQYF. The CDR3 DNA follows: TGCGCCAGCAGGCTGGGGGTAGCGGCACAAGAGACCCAGTACTTC.

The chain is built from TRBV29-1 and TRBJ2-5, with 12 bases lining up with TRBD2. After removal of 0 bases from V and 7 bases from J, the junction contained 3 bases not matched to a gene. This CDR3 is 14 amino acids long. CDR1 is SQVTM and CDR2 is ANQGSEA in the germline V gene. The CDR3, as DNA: TGCAGCGTTGAAGAGACTAGCGGGAGAGGGACCCAGTACTTC. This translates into CSVEETSGRGTQYF.